The 12 T cell receptor beta chains below were found in one sample sequenced in a study of blood T cells in healthy people across ages. Combining a sample-barcoded 5' primer with a J-beta primer mix, a second PCR ran for about 7 to 11 cycles. TCRdb processed the 5' RACE reads anew with MiXCR; each CDR3 protein has one entry. The data show roughly 1,500,000 distinct CDR3 sequences, around 35% seen once. What was sequenced was blood. The receptor source for this set is a woman in her twenties or thirties in good health.

This clonotype appeared once. The chain employs TRBV18 and TRBJ1-1, with TRBD1 as a possible D gene (5 bases). This CDR3 has 14 residues. The V end was cut by 1 base, the J end by 3 bases, with 9 bases between. Germline CDR1 and CDR2: KGHSH and LQKENI. In DNA form, the CDR3 reads TGTGCCAGCTCACCACAATCGGGGGACACTGAAGCTTTCTTT. The encoded protein is CASSPQSGDTEAFF. Using reference TRBV18 and TRBJ1-1 for the parts outside the CDR3, the full variable domain is NAGVMQNPRHLVRRRGQEARLRCSPMKGHSHVYWYRQLPEEGLKFMVYLQKENIIDESGMPKERFSAEFPKEGPSILRIQQVVRGDSAAYFCASSPQSGDTEAFFGQGTRLTVV.

Only one count was recorded for this clonotype. V is TRBV6-1 and J is TRBJ2-5; no definite D call. Trimming stripped 3 bases from V and 5 bases from J, with 16 bases between. In germline, CDR1 is MNHNS, CDR2 SASEGT. The CDR3 spans 15 residues. CDR3 sequence: CASSDGGARGETQYF. CDR3 nucleotide sequence: TGTGCCAGCAGTGACGGCGGAGCCCGTGGGGAGACCCAGTACTTC.

The chain joins TRBV7-9 to TRBJ2-5; D may be TRBD2 (7 bases). The CDR3 contains 17 residues. Trimming took 5 bases from V and 0 from J, leaving 19 bases between them. Germline loops: CDR1 SEHNR, CDR2 FQNEAQ (reference sequence). In nucleotides, the CDR3 is TGTGCCAGCAGCACCTCAAGGGGGGAGGGGTACCAAGAGACCCAGTACTTC. Translating gives CASSTSRGEGYQETQYF.

The chain employs TRBV6-1 and TRBJ2-3; either TRBD1 or TRBD2 may supply D (6 bases each). Germline loops: CDR1 MNHNS, CDR2 SASEGT. This CDR3 spans 16 amino acids. V was clipped by 3 bases and J by 0 bases, with 13 bases between them. The DNA for the CDR3 is TGTGCCAGCAGTGATGAGGGGGGACTGAGCACAGATACGCAGTATTTT. Protein: CASSDEGGLSTDTQYF.

The chain combines TRBV7-3 with TRBJ2-7; D may be TRBD2 (6 bases). Germline CDR1 and CDR2: SGHTA and FQGTGA. V was cut by 0 bases and J by 5 bases, with 14 bases left in between. The CDR3 sequence is 15 residues long. The CDR3 sequence: CASSLTGLGGDEQYF. The CDR3 DNA is TGTGCCAGCAGCTTAACGGGACTTGGAGGCGACGAGCAGTACTTC.

Only one count was recorded for this clonotype. The genes are TRBV27 and TRBJ1-2; D is perhaps TRBD1 (6 bases). The ends were cut back, 8 bases at V and 4 bases at J, with 14 bases in the middle. Per germline, CDR1 MNHEY and CDR2 SMNVEV (reference sequence). There are 13 residues in the CDR3. The CDR3 loop is CASSHGQIYGYTF. In nucleotides, the CDR3 is TGTGCCAGCTCCCACGGACAGATCTATGGCTACACCTTC.

This clonotype came up a few times. The CDR3 DNA reads as TGTGCCAGCAGCCCGCACAGGGTTTGGTATGGCTACACCTTC. Its protein is CASSPHRVWYGYTF. This chain joins TRBV7-9 and TRBJ1-2, with a possible D match to TRBD1 (6 bases). The V end lost 5 bases, the J end lost 5 bases, and 15 bases lay between the germline ends. Germline CDR1 SEHNR, CDR2 FQNEAQ (reference sequence). The CDR3 is 14 amino acids.

The rearrangement joins TRBV14 to TRBJ1-4; perhaps TRBD1 as D (5 bases). Trimming removed 0 bases at V and 4 bases at J, with 18 bases between. The CDR3 runs 18 residues. CDR1 is SGHDN and CDR2 is FVKESK in the germline V gene. The CDR3 nucleotides read TGTGCCAGCAGCCAAGATCCGCGGGGCCCAGGCTTTAATGAAAAACTGTTTTTT. Translation: CASSQDPRGPGFNEKLFF.

This clonotype was seen only a few times. The genes are TRBV9 and TRBJ2-5; TRBD2 matches 9 bases. The junction had 4 bases not matched to a gene; V was cut back by 0 bases and J by 1 base. Germline V gives CDR1 SGDLS, CDR2 YYNGEE. The CDR3 consists of 16 residues. For the CDR3, the DNA is TGTGCCAGCAGCGTAGGGCTAGCGGGGAGCCAAGAGACCCAGTACTTC. Residues: CASSVGLAGSQETQYF.

The table lists this clonotype with a few counts. The chain couples TRBV7-2 to TRBJ2-3, with D perhaps matching TRBD2 (6 bases). Deletions cut 6 bases from V and 4 bases from J, with 20 bases between. Germline values: CDR1 SGHTA, CDR2 FQGNSA. This CDR3 has 16 residues. CDR3 in DNA: TGTGCCAGCAGTATTCGTGGGGGACTCCGGGCAGATACGCAGTATTTT. It encodes CASSIRGGLRADTQYF. Together with reference TRBV7-2 and TRBJ2-3, the CDR3 gives the full variable domain: GAGVSQSPSNKVTEKGKDVELRCDPISGHTALYWYRQSLGQGLEFLIYFQGNSAPDKSGLPSDRFSAERTGGSVSTLTIQRTQQEDSAVYLCASSIRGGLRADTQYFGPGTRLTVL.

This clonotype was recorded at least ten times. The chain carries TRBV4-1 and TRBJ2-3; D not certain. This CDR3 is built from 14 residues. With 2 bases removed from V and 7 bases from J, the gap between germline ends came to 13 bases. Germline assignment: CDR1 MGHRA and CDR2 YSYEKL. The CDR3, as DNA: TGCGCCAGCAGCCAACCGCTAGGCACGAATACGCAGTATTTT. This gives the protein CASSQPLGTNTQYF.

V gene TRBV6-5 combines with J gene TRBJ1-5; tentatively, D is TRBD1 (6 bases). The CDR3 is made up of 15 amino acids. V was cut by 4 bases and J by 0 bases, with 10 bases left in between. The germline CDR1 and CDR2 sequences are MNHEY and SVGAGI. DNA of the CDR3: TGTGCCAGCAGTTTGTACAGGGATAGCAATCAGCCCCAGCATTTT. It specifies CASSLYRDSNQPQHF.